Listed below are T cell receptor beta chains from one sample, sequenced in a study of blood T cell repertoires in COVID-19. Clones were read by immunoSEQ multiplex PCR, and TCRdb kept only the in-frame ones, dropping some. The repertoire includes about 220,000 clones, about 80% of them detected once, and 3% to 3.5% sits in the top ten. Sequencing used peripheral blood. These TCRs come from a woman younger than 45 who had recovered from COVID-19. The CDR3 runs from the conserved cysteine through the conserved F or W.

J: TRBJ2-7; V: TRBV28; CDR3: CASSLSTGTATGQYF
J: TRBJ1-3; V: TRBV30; CDR3: CAWGTGSGNTIYF
J: TRBJ2-3; V: TRBV11-1; CDR3: CASSFGFNTQYF
J: TRBJ1-5; V: TRBV10-1; CDR3: CASSLLQPQHF
J: TRBJ2-5; V: TRBV4-1; CDR3: CASSPSGRQETQYF
J: TRBJ1-2; V: TRBV28; CDR3: CASQSHDSTLGYTF
J: TRBJ2-3; V: TRBV6-6; CDR3: CASSPFSGRESADTQYF
J: TRBJ1-3; V: TRBV28; CDR3: CATQGQGATTHSGNTIYF
J: TRBJ1-5; V: TRBV28; CDR3: CASTQTGGLGQPQHF
J: TRBJ1-2; V: TRBV6-5; CDR3: CASSSPYGYTF
J: TRBJ2-4; V: TRBV15; CDR3: CATSRPIAKNIQYF
J: TRBJ2-1; V: TRBV6-6; CDR3: CASTSANEQFF
J: TRBJ2-1; V: TRBV24-1; CDR3: CATSLSNEQFF
J: TRBJ2-2; V: TRBV27; CDR3: CASLRSGVNTGELFF
J: TRBJ1-5; V: TRBV5-1; CDR3: CASSDGRAGGNQPQHF
J: TRBJ2-3; V: TRBV5-1; CDR3: CASSLGQGGADTQYF
J: TRBJ2-3; V: TRBV28; CDR3: CASSPLGLAGGRDTQYF
J: TRBJ1-2; V: TRBV28; CDR3: CASSLRTATNYGYTF
J: TRBJ2-3; V: TRBV6-1; CDR3: CASSDPVQGSTDTQYF
J: TRBJ2-7; V: TRBV5-1; CDR3: CASSLLTGSYEQYF
J: TRBJ1-1; V: TRBV7-9; CDR3: CASSLLWGGRDTEAFF
J: TRBJ2-1; V: TRBV7-3; CDR3: CASRKTSGSLNEQFF
J: TRBJ2-5; V: TRBV7-7; CDR3: CASSPGTSGTEETQYF
J: TRBJ1-5; V: TRBV7-2; CDR3: CASSLQAHSNQPQHF
J: TRBJ2-3; V: TRBV7-2; CDR3: CASSLLERPTSTDTQYF
J: TRBJ2-5; V: TRBV24-1; CDR3: CATSDPRGQETQYF
J: TRBJ1-5; V: TRBV2; CDR3: CASSEGAGPGWPQHF
J: TRBJ2-7; V: TRBV25-1; CDR3: CASSGQGRNEQYF
J: TRBJ2-7; V: TRBV28; CDR3: CASSRTGTGAFEQYF
J: TRBJ1-1; V: TRBV19; CDR3: CASNLDRGNTEAFF
J: TRBJ2-3; V: TRBV6-4; CDR3: CASSDGQGGPTDTQYF
J: TRBJ2-7; V: TRBV7-9; CDR3: CASSYTGGAYEQYF
J: TRBJ1-6; V: TRBV5-4; CDR3: CASSLDRGGGSPLHF
J: TRBJ2-5; V: TRBV2; CDR3: CASSGLAGGPSVETQYF
J: TRBJ2-1; V: TRBV24-1; CDR3: CATSDLRGGGHNEQFF
J: TRBJ2-7; V: TRBV7-9; CDR3: CASSRLAGGHEQYF
J: TRBJ2-4; V: TRBV3-1/TRBV3-2; CDR3: CASSLGGTENIQYF
J: TRBJ2-7; V: TRBV7-9; CDR3: CASSLGSSSGRVSSYEQYF
J: TRBJ2-7; V: TRBV3-1/TRBV3-2; CDR3: CASSQEQGYYEQYF
J: TRBJ1-3; V: TRBV7-9; CDR3: CASSQQGGDSGNTIYF
J: TRBJ2-2; V: TRBV19; CDR3: CASSSPAGQGFYTGELFF
J: TRBJ1-6; V: TRBV30; CDR3: CAWSVGGWQFSPLHF
J: TRBJ2-3; V: TRBV29-1; CDR3: CSAGLFTQYF
J: TRBJ2-2; V: TRBV15; CDR3: CATSRMGGGLANTGELFF